This is a list of T cell receptor beta chains from one sample in a study of T cells in Graves' hyperthyroidism and ophthalmopathy. TCRdb re-called the multiplex PCR reads through MiXCR, storing one row per CDR3 protein. There are 500,000 to 650,000 distinct CDR3 sequences in the sample; 46% occur only once, and about two fifths lies in the top ten. The sequencing input was peripheral blood or thyroid tissue (not recorded which). The receptors shown here come from an adult woman with Graves' disease, either hyperthyroidism or ophthalmopathy (not recorded which). The CDR3 runs from the conserved cysteine through the conserved F or W. Each record gives: V gene, J gene, D gene, CDR3 length, clone size, CDR3 protein, CDR3 DNA. A D gene is named only where the DNA matches it firmly. Part of the rows lack a size; the others show once, few, many or a class for expanded clones.

v_call: TRBV19; j_call: TRBJ1-5; d_call: .; cdr3_length: 17; clone_size: many; cdr3_aa: CASSPTSTRASNQPQHF; cdr3_nt: TGTGCCAGTAGTCCTACCTCGACCCGGGCCAGCAATCAGCCCCAGCATTTT
v_call: TRBV20-1; j_call: TRBJ1-2; d_call: .; cdr3_length: 16; clone_size: .; cdr3_aa: CSAREIGITGDDGYTF; cdr3_nt: TGCAGTGCTAGAGAGATCGGGATCACCGGGGACGATGGCTACACCTTC
v_call: TRBV28; j_call: TRBJ2-7; d_call: .; cdr3_length: 15; clone_size: .; cdr3_aa: CASRDRKDRFDEQYF; cdr3_nt: TGTGCCAGCCGGGACCGAAAGGACCGGTTCGACGAGCAGTACTTC
v_call: TRBV29-1; j_call: TRBJ1-1; d_call: TRBD1; cdr3_length: 11; clone_size: .; cdr3_aa: CSVESDRGAFF; cdr3_nt: TGCAGCGTTGAATCGGACAGGGGAGCTTTCTTT
v_call: TRBV7-6; j_call: TRBJ1-6; d_call: .; cdr3_length: 16; clone_size: .; cdr3_aa: CASSTSVGAVNSPLHF; cdr3_nt: TGTGCCAGCAGCACCTCTGTAGGGGCAGTAAATTCACCCCTCCACTTT
v_call: TRBV27; j_call: TRBJ2-7; d_call: .; cdr3_length: 15; clone_size: few; cdr3_aa: CASSLSGGLNREQYF; cdr3_nt: TGTGCCAGCAGTTTATCTGGGGGGCTCAATCGCGAGCAGTACTTC
v_call: TRBV12-3/TRBV12-4; j_call: TRBJ1-5; d_call: .; cdr3_length: 17; clone_size: many; cdr3_aa: CASRTHARTNSNQPQHF; cdr3_nt: TGTGCCAGCCGGACCCACGCCCGGACTAATAGCAATCAGCCCCAGCATTTT
v_call: TRBV5-1; j_call: TRBJ2-2; d_call: .; cdr3_length: 14; clone_size: many; cdr3_aa: CASSLSSSTGELFF; cdr3_nt: TGCGCCAGCAGCTTGTCTAGCAGTACCGGGGAGCTGTTTTTT
v_call: TRBV29-1; j_call: TRBJ2-5; d_call: .; cdr3_length: 13; clone_size: .; cdr3_aa: CSVDLAGPVAQYF; cdr3_nt: TGCAGCGTTGATCTGGCGGGGCCAGTGGCCCAGTACTTC
v_call: TRBV25-1; j_call: TRBJ1-4; d_call: .; cdr3_length: 17; clone_size: .; cdr3_aa: CASSPLDRILPNEKLFF; cdr3_nt: TGTGCCAGCAGTCCCCTCGACAGGATCCTGCCTAATGAAAAACTGTTTTTT
v_call: TRBV7-3; j_call: TRBJ2-5; d_call: .; cdr3_length: 13; clone_size: many; cdr3_aa: CASSLGDSETQYF; cdr3_nt: TGTGCCAGCAGCTTAGGAGACAGTGAGACCCAGTACTTC
v_call: TRBV6-5; j_call: TRBJ2-7; d_call: .; cdr3_length: 15; clone_size: few; cdr3_aa: CASSYGAGVTYEQYF; cdr3_nt: TGTGCCAGCAGTTACGGGGCAGGGGTTACTTACGAGCAGTACTTC
v_call: TRBV11-3; j_call: TRBJ1-5; d_call: .; cdr3_length: 11; clone_size: few; cdr3_aa: CAILGDQPQHF; cdr3_nt: TGTGCCATCCTGGGTGATCAGCCCCAGCATTTT
v_call: TRBV7-9; j_call: TRBJ2-5; d_call: .; cdr3_length: 14; clone_size: .; cdr3_aa: CASSHRGTQETQYF; cdr3_nt: TGTGCCAGCAGCCACCGGGGAACTCAAGAGACCCAGTACTTC
v_call: TRBV10-2; j_call: TRBJ1-1; d_call: .; cdr3_length: 14; clone_size: .; cdr3_aa: CASSESPGRTEAFF; cdr3_nt: TGCGCCAGCAGTGAGTCTCCGGGGCGCACTGAAGCTTTCTTT
v_call: TRBV12-3/TRBV12-4; j_call: TRBJ2-3; d_call: .; cdr3_length: 12; clone_size: .; cdr3_aa: CASSLLSDTQYF; cdr3_nt: TGTGCCAGCAGTTTACTTTCAGATACGCAGTATTTT